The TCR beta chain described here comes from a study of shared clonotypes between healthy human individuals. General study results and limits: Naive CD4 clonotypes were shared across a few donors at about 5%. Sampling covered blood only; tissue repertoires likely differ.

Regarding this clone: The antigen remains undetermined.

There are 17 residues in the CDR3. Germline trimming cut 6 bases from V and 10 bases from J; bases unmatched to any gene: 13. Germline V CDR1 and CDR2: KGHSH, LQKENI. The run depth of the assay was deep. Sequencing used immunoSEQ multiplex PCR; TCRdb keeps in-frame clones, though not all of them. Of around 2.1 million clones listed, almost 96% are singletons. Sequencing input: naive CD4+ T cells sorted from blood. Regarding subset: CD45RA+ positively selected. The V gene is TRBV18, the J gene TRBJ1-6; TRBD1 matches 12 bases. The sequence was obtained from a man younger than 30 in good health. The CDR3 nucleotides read TGTGCCAGCTCCCCCAGGGACAGGGGGCCGGGGGGGTCACCCCTCCACTTT. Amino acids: CASSPRDRGPGGSPLHF.